This is a list of T cell receptor beta chains from one sample in a study of T cell repertoires in cytomegalovirus infection. TCRdb called the reads again in MiXCR, with one record for every CDR3 protein. The data show about 300,000 distinct CDR3 sequences, with roughly a tenth seen just once and more than 2.5% held by the top ten. The source material was PBMCs. These receptor sequences come from a human donor in good health (CMV status not recorded). Some clones in this sample may be carry-over from other donors' samples. Each CDR3 is given with its conserved first and last residue. Each record gives: CDR3 protein, V gene, J gene.

CDR3aa: CASSYSVASTYPPDTQYF; v_gene: TRBV6-2/TRBV6-3; j_gene: TRBJ2-3
CDR3aa: CASSFPPGATYNEQFF; v_gene: TRBV5-1; j_gene: TRBJ2-1
CDR3aa: CASSRGLASYNEQFF; v_gene: TRBV7-6; j_gene: TRBJ2-1
CDR3aa: CATNSGANVLTF; v_gene: TRBV6-6; j_gene: TRBJ2-6
CDR3aa: CSVDKPQPGGYTF; v_gene: TRBV29-1; j_gene: TRBJ1-2
CDR3aa: CASSVGTSDTQYF; v_gene: TRBV7-3; j_gene: TRBJ2-3
CDR3aa: CATSRDWTATGNTIYF; v_gene: TRBV15; j_gene: TRBJ1-3
CDR3aa: CASSRSRGEAFF; v_gene: TRBV7-8; j_gene: TRBJ1-1
CDR3aa: CASSFVLGGNTEAFF; v_gene: TRBV12-3/TRBV12-4; j_gene: TRBJ1-1
CDR3aa: CSASAGGEGYEKLFF; v_gene: TRBV20-1; j_gene: TRBJ1-4
CDR3aa: CASSTIEGRGSSYNEQFF; v_gene: TRBV7-8; j_gene: TRBJ2-1
CDR3aa: CASIPPEPYEQYF; v_gene: TRBV2; j_gene: TRBJ2-7
CDR3aa: CASSYAIDEQFF; v_gene: TRBV6-2/TRBV6-3; j_gene: TRBJ2-1
CDR3aa: CASSYPTSGYTYEQYF; v_gene: TRBV6-6; j_gene: TRBJ2-7
CDR3aa: CAISEGNQPQHF; v_gene: TRBV10-3; j_gene: TRBJ1-5
CDR3aa: CASSLGSGTNQPQHF; v_gene: TRBV7-9; j_gene: TRBJ1-5
CDR3aa: CASSLGVKQLRTQYF; v_gene: TRBV7-6; j_gene: TRBJ2-5
CDR3aa: CASSLPDRGPEAFF; v_gene: TRBV28; j_gene: TRBJ1-1
CDR3aa: CASSWVTSGTYNEQFF; v_gene: TRBV5-1; j_gene: TRBJ2-1
CDR3aa: CASSSADGNEKLFF; v_gene: TRBV6-5; j_gene: TRBJ1-4
CDR3aa: CASNPKEGATEAFF; v_gene: TRBV7-9; j_gene: TRBJ1-1
CDR3aa: CASSAPGGGPNTDTQYF; v_gene: TRBV7-9; j_gene: TRBJ2-3
CDR3aa: CSASAPGQQFSNYGYTF; v_gene: TRBV20-1; j_gene: TRBJ1-2
CDR3aa: CASSLRLAGDEQFF; v_gene: TRBV5-4; j_gene: TRBJ2-1
CDR3aa: CSVETGTGANVLTF; v_gene: TRBV29-1; j_gene: TRBJ2-6
CDR3aa: CASSFGGLGSTEAFF; v_gene: TRBV28; j_gene: TRBJ1-1
CDR3aa: CASSQGRGRRGYTF; v_gene: TRBV23-1; j_gene: TRBJ1-2
CDR3aa: CSATRSTGNSYNEQFF; v_gene: TRBV20-1; j_gene: TRBJ2-1
CDR3aa: CASSRTGGTYEQYF; v_gene: TRBV5-4; j_gene: TRBJ2-7
CDR3aa: CASSLGTGAKNIQYF; v_gene: TRBV7-2; j_gene: TRBJ2-4
CDR3aa: CARSLGRTGWNEQYF; v_gene: TRBV5-3; j_gene: TRBJ2-7
CDR3aa: CSARDIRGMHQETQYF; v_gene: TRBV20-1; j_gene: TRBJ2-5
CDR3aa: CASSYRGGLAKNIQYF; v_gene: TRBV6-2/TRBV6-3; j_gene: TRBJ2-4
CDR3aa: CASSRDGSGREAFF; v_gene: TRBV14; j_gene: TRBJ1-1
CDR3aa: CASKAGTMNTEAFF; v_gene: TRBV6-2/TRBV6-3; j_gene: TRBJ1-1